The text below deals with one T cell receptor (beta chain). Its antigen remains unidentified. Base qualities are not recorded, but no much larger clone differs from it by a single base. The CDR3 numbers 14 residues from cysteine through phenylalanine. Only CDR3 DNA is held: 42 bases, read in frame from base 1. The germline V gene encodes CDR1 SEHNR and CDR2 FQNEAQ (reference sequence). The junction carries 8 bases between V and J, which are trimmed by 1 base and 2 bases respectively. These data come from a study of blood T cell repertoires in COVID-19 (dated by TCRdb to the early 2020s). Study-level background: Collaborator samples came from the United States, Italy and Spain and covered acute and convalescent phases of COVID-19. The material from the prospective study consisted of cDNA or gDNA derived from T cells, B-cell-depleted T cells, or PBMCs. Subjects who had been exposed to COVID-19, were actively infected with it, or had recovered from it provided the deeply sampled blood TCRbeta repertoires that made up the dataset. The repertoires were released in a freely available public database intended as a resource for research on the immune response to SARS-CoV-2. Samples were obtained from the ongoing ImmuneRACE study (first 160 participants) and from 1,254 subjects provided by 6 global collaborators. Sample metadata almost always included a de-identified subject ID, COVID-19 status, age in years and sex. HLA class I and class II types, where available, came from metadata supplied by the sample provider rather than from assay-based typing. Paper-wide results and their limitations: The amount of clinical and demographic metadata varied by source and participant and was provided uncurated.

The immunoSEQ Assay, a bias-controlled multiplex PCR, was used to amplify TCRbeta CDR3 regions from genomic DNA. The published analysis was carried out like this. Nucleated cell counts per sample were estimated from amplification of reference gene primers within the assay. Sequence reads were collapsed and filtered to measure the absolute abundance of every unique TCRbeta CDR3 rearrangement. For each sample, productive Simpson clonality was calculated by taking the square root of Simpson's diversity index across productive rearrangements. The table comes from immuneACCESS by way of TCRdb, which keeps in-frame sequences with V and J called. Part of the clones is missing from these tables; in studies checked, under half for an unresolved V gene and the rest for unknown reasons. V and J calls and clone size are copied from that table; D and trimming were computed from the DNA. This sample gives about 300,000 clones in total; roughly 85% of them show up just once. The biggest ten clones account for more than 2% of the sample.

Enrolling through a virtual design, the prospective study's participants ranged in age from roughly 18 to 95 years and lived across approximately 25 United States geographic areas. Cohort assignment in the prospective study relied on participant-reported clinical history from a screening survey and a study questionnaire. Recovered participants in ImmuneRACE Cohort 3 were defined by two consecutive negative NP/OP PCR tests, clearance by a healthcare professional, or resolution of symptoms. Mobile phlebotomists in the prospective study collected whole blood, serum and a nasopharyngeal or oropharyngeal swab from every participant. Prospective study participants could optionally give additional blood draws and questionnaires over an approximately 2-month period. Blood samples from the prospective study were shipped frozen or at room temperature prior to DNA extraction.

In this chain, TRBV7-9 is recombined with TRBJ2-5, and perhaps TRBD2 as D gene, on 5 matching bases. The sequencing input was PBMCs or T cells enriched from blood (not recorded which). This clonotype was obtained from a man aged 30 to 39 who had recovered from COVID-19. Here the CDR3 is given as CASSLVSGQETQYF. The DNA sequence is given as TGTGCCAGCAGCTTAGTGTCGGGGCAAGAGACCCAGTACTTC.